This TCR beta chain was identified during a study of vaccination and CD4 T cells after COVID-19. Across the study: Post-vaccine sampling followed dose two by a median about 72 days (range 14 to 241). In culture, cells were exposed to overlapping spike peptides from SARS-CoV-2, HCoV-NL63, HCoV-OC43 and HCoV-229E.

CDR3 length equals 14 residues. V lost 6 bases and J lost 5, with 16 bases in between. Germline V lookup: CDR1 SGHTA, CDR2 FQGTGA. CD4+ T cells that had been cultured provided DNA sequenced with the Oncomine TCR Beta short-read assay. TCRdb reanalysed the PCR reads using MiXCR and keeps one entry per CDR3 protein. In the table there are approximately 20,000 distinct CDR3 sequences, about two fifths of which are singletons. Treatment described: approximately 9-day PBMC culture with coronavirus spike peptide pools or control peptides (ViraFEST assay). IL-2 (around 10 IU/ml) and peptide pools (about 10 ug/ml) were added to cultures of approximately 2.2 million PBMCs per well. With fresh IL-2 medium, half the medium was replaced on days 3 and 7. This clonotype turned up a few times. What it recognizes is unknown.

The chain couples TRBV7-3 to TRBJ1-1, with D unclear. This TCR derives from a human donor who had recovered from COVID-19. The sample was CD4+ T cells from blood, cultured in vitro, taken after SARS-CoV-2 vaccination. In DNA form, the CDR3 reads TGTGCCAGCAGTTCTCAAGGCCCTGGAACTGAAGCTTTCTTT. As protein: CASSSQGPGTEAFF. The full variable domain, in which reference TRBV7-3 and TRBJ1-1 provide the parts outside the CDR3, is GAGVSQTPSNKVTEKGKYVELRCDPISGHTALYWYRQSLGQGPEFLIYFQGTGAADDSGLPNDRFFAVRPEGSVSTLKIQRTERGDSAVYLCASSSQGPGTEAFFGQGTRLTVV.